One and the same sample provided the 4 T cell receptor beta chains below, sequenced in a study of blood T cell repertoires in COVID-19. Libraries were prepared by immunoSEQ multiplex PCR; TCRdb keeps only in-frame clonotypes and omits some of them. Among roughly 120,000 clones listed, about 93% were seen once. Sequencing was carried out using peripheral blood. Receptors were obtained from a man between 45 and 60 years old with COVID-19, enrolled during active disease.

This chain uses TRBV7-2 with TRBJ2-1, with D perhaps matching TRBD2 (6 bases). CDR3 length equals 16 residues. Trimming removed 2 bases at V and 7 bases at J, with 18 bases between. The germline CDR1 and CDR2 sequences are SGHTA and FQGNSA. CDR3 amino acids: CASSLMGWGVWNEQFF. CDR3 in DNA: TGTGCCAGCAGCTTAATGGGCTGGGGGGTGTGGAATGAGCAGTTCTTC.

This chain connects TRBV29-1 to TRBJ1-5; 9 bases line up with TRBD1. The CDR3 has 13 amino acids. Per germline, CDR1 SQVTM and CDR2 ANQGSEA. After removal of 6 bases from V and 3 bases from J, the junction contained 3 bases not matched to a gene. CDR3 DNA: TGCAGCGTCCGGACAGGGGCCAATCAGCCCCAGCATTTT. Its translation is CSVRTGANQPQHF. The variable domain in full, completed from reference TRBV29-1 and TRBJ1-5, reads SAVISQKPSRDICQRGTSLTIQCQVDSQVTMMFWYRQQPGQSLTLIATANQGSEATYESGFVIDKFPISRPNLTFSTLTVSNMSPEDSSIYLCSVRTGANQPQHFGDGTRLSIL.

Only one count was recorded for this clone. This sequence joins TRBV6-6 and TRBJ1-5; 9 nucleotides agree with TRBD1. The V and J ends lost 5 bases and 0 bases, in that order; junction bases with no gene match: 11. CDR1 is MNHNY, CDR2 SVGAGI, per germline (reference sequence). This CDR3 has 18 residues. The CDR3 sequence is CASSLGTGHANSNQPQHF. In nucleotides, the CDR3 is TGTGCCAGCAGTCTGGGGACAGGGCACGCCAATAGCAATCAGCCCCAGCATTTT.

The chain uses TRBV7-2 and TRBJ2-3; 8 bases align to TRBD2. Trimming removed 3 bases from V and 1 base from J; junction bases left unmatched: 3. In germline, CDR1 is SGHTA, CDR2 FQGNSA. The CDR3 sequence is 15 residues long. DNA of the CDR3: TGTGCCAGCAGCTTGGCTAGCGGGCGCACAGATACGCAGTATTTT. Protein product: CASSLASGRTDTQYF.